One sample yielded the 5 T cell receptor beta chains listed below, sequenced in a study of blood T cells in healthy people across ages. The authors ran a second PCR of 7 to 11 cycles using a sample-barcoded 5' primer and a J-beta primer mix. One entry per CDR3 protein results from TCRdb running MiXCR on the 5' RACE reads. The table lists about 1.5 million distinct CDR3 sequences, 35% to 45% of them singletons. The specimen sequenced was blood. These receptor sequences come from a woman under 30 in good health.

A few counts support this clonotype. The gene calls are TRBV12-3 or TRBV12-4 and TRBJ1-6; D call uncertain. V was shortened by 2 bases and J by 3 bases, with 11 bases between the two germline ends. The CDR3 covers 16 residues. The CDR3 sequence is CASSLTGRIYNSPLHF. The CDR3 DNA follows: TGTGCCAGCAGTTTAACTGGACGGATCTATAATTCACCCCTCCACTTT.

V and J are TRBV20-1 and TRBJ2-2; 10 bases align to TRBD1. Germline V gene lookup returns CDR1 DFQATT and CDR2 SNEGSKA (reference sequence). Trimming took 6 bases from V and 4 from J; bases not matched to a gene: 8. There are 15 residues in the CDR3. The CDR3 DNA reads TGCAGTGCCACGGACAGGGGGGGGAGCACCGGGGAGCTGTTTTTT. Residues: CSATDRGGSTGELFF.

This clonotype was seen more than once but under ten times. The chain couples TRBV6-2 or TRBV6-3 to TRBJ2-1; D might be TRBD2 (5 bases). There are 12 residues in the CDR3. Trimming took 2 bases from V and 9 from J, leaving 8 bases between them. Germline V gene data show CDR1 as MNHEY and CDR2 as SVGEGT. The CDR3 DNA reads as TGTGCCAGCAGTTACCCGGGGATTGAGCAGTTCTTC. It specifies CASSYPGIEQFF.

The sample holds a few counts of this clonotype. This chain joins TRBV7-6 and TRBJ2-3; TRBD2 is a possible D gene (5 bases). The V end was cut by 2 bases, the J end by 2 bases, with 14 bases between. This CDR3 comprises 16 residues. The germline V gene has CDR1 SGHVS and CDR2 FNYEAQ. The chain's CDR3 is CASSLKASFVTDTQYF. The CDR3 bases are TGTGCCAGCAGCTTAAAGGCTAGCTTTGTCACAGATACGCAGTATTTT.

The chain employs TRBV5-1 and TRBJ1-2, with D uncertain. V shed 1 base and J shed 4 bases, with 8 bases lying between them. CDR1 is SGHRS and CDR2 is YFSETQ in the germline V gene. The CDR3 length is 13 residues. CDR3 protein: CASSLSQVYGYTF. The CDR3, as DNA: TGCGCCAGCAGCTTGAGCCAGGTCTATGGCTACACCTTC.